This T cell receptor (beta chain) was identified in a study of blood T cell repertoires in COVID-19. V shed 3 bases and J 1 base; nucleotides not matched to a gene: 4. CDR3 size: 16 residues. Germline assignment: CDR1 SGHNT and CDR2 YENEEA. This clone has more than one count but fewer than ten. Assay: immunoSEQ multiplex PCR; the TCRdb copy retains only in-frame clones and omits some. The data contain 25,000 to 35,000 clones, 89% of them seen just once; the ten biggest clones take up under 55%. The chain has TRBV11-3 and TRBJ2-3; 10 nucleotides agree with TRBD2. The clonotype comes from a human donor with acute or convalescent COVID-19. The donor label of this sample is uncertain. The source material was peripheral blood. As DNA, the CDR3 is TGTGCCAGCAGCTTCAGGGGGACTAGCGGCACAGATACGCAGTATTTT. Translated: CASSFRGTSGTDTQYF.